These 15 T cell receptor beta chains were all obtained from the same sample, sequenced in a study of beta chain features in type 1 diabetes. Study conclusions and caveats: Shortening that was moderate but significant affected the TCRB CDR3s of Type 1 diabetes patients in all four CD4+ subsets.

Of the isolated RNA, all was reverse transcribed, and so the sequenced material was expressed TCRB transcripts. The protocol was immunoSEQ multiplex PCR, while the TCRdb copy is restricted to in-frame clones and leaves out a portion. The repertoire consists of 250,000 to 300,000 clones, with less than 30% occurring once and the leading ten covering about 0.012%. For these TCRs, the target antigens are not known. The specimen was naive CD4+ T cells from blood. The receptors were gathered from a woman aged 25 to 39 with type 1 diabetes.

This clone was recorded a few times. The rearrangement links TRBV7-9 to TRBJ1-2; D perhaps matches TRBD1 (5 bases). CDR3 length: 14 amino acids. Looked up from germline, CDR1 is SEHNR and CDR2 is FQNEAQ (reference sequence). V shed 1 base and J shed 6 bases, with 12 bases lying between them. Written as DNA, the CDR3 is TGTGCCAGCAGCTTAGGGACAACTTACCATGGCTACACCTTC. Translated, it gives CASSLGTTYHGYTF.

The chain carries TRBV30 and TRBJ1-1; TRBD1 matches at 8 bases. Trimming took 6 bases from V and 5 from J; bases not matched to a gene: 8. This CDR3 is 13 amino acids long. The germline gives CDR1 GTSNPN, CDR2 SVGIG (reference sequence). The CDR3 DNA follows: TGTGCCTGCAAGACAGGGGCGGTTACTGAAGCTTTCTTT. This translates into CACKTGAVTEAFF.

This clone was seen more than once but under ten times. The rearrangement uses TRBV29-1 and TRBJ2-2; maybe TRBD1 (6 bases). The CDR3 consists of 15 residues. The germline V gene encodes CDR1 SQVTM and CDR2 ANQGSEA. Trimming shortened V by 4 bases and J by 4 bases, and 16 bases separated the two germline ends. The CDR3 protein is CSVGQGGTSTGELFF. The CDR3 nucleotides read TGCAGCGTTGGGCAAGGGGGAACCTCCACCGGGGAGCTGTTTTTT.

The chain recombines TRBV29-1 with TRBJ2-7; TRBD2 aligns across 7 bases. Germline CDR1 and CDR2: SQVTM and ANQGSEA. The length of the CDR3 is 11 residues. V lost 6 bases and J lost 7; bases outside the gene matches: 6. The CDR3 nucleotides are TGCAGCGTGGGGGGGATAAGAGAGCAGTACTTC. Translated: CSVGGIREQYF.

V gene TRBV7-3 combines with J gene TRBJ2-1, with D maybe TRBD1 (5 bases). There are 13 residues in the CDR3. The V and J ends lost 5 bases and 6 bases respectively, with 11 bases between them. Germline-derived CDR1 and CDR2 are SGHTA and FQGTGA. The CDR3 loop is CASSPRQGNEQFF. The CDR3 bases are TGTGCCAGCAGCCCTAGGCAGGGCAATGAGCAGTTCTTC.

The chain couples TRBV9 to TRBJ1-1, with D maybe TRBD1 (6 bases). Germline V gives CDR1 SGDLS, CDR2 YYNGEE. The CDR3 runs to 15 residues. Trimming shortened V by 0 bases and J by 10 bases, and 19 bases separated the two germline ends. The CDR3 loop reads CASSVDVTGQEGAFF. CDR3 bases: TGTGCCAGCAGCGTAGATGTTACAGGGCAAGAGGGAGCTTTCTTT.

This sequence joins TRBV30 and TRBJ1-1; D remains unclear. Germline V gives CDR1 GTSNPN, CDR2 SVGIG (reference sequence). V lost 3 bases and J 0 bases, leaving 17 bases between the germline ends. The CDR3 covers 16 residues. The DNA for the CDR3 is TGTGCCTGGAGGTCATGGGTGGCGGCAATGAACACTGAAGCTTTCTTT. Protein sequence: CAWRSWVAAMNTEAFF.

The V call is TRBV6-5, the J call TRBJ2-6, with TRBD2 as a possible D gene (5 bases). The germline CDR1 and CDR2 sequences are MNHEY and SVGAGI. There are 15 residues in the CDR3. V gave up 5 bases and J gave up 2 bases, with 10 bases separating them. Here the CDR3 reads CASSPRVTGANVLTF. The CDR3 DNA follows: TGTGCCAGCAGTCCGAGGGTAACTGGGGCCAACGTCCTGACTTTC.

This clone came up a few times. The CDR3 DNA sequence: TGCGCCAGCAGCCCGGGCGTTCTAGGGGGCGGAAACACTGAAGCTTTCTTT. Residues: CASSPGVLGGGNTEAFF. The chain recombines TRBV5-1 with TRBJ1-1; 7 bases fit TRBD1. The CDR3 runs 17 residues. J gave up 2 bases and V 4 bases, and 14 bases lay outside the gene matches. Germline-derived CDR1 and CDR2 are SGHRS and YFSETQ.

V and J are TRBV7-9 and TRBJ2-2; no firm D call. The V end lost 3 bases, the J end lost 2 bases, and 7 bases lay between the germline ends. The CDR3 spans 14 residues. Germline values: CDR1 SEHNR, CDR2 FQNEAQ (reference sequence). The DNA of the CDR3 is TGTGCCAGCAGCTTCCGCGAAAACACCGGGGAGCTGTTTTTT. It codes for CASSFRENTGELFF.

This clone has just a few counts. The V and J genes are TRBV5-1 and TRBJ1-1; D gene ambiguous. Germline CDR1 is SGHRS and CDR2 is YFSETQ. The CDR3 runs 12 residues. Trimming took off 6 bases at V and 2 bases at J, with 8 bases between the two ends. CDR3 residues: CASTEGNTEAFF. The CDR3 DNA reads TGCGCCAGCACAGAGGGCAACACTGAAGCTTTCTTT.

This clone appeared a few times. CDR3 sequence: CATSTPTGLYEQYF. The CDR3, as DNA: TGTGCCACCAGCACACCGACAGGTCTCTACGAGCAGTACTTC. This chain joins TRBV15 and TRBJ2-7, with D possibly being TRBD1 (6 bases). Per the germline V gene, CDR1 is LNHNV and CDR2 is YYDKDF (reference sequence). The V end was cut by 4 bases, the J end by 3 bases, with 13 bases between. The CDR3 spans 14 residues.

In this sample, this clone turned up a few times. The chain couples TRBV20-1 to TRBJ2-3; no clear D gene. The ends were cut back, 2 bases at V and 5 bases at J, with 5 bases in the middle. Germline V gene lookup returns CDR1 DFQATT and CDR2 SNEGSKA (reference sequence). The CDR3 runs 11 residues. The CDR3 here is CSARWQDTQYF. CDR3 nucleotides: TGCAGTGCTAGATGGCAAGATACGCAGTATTTT.

This clone was counted between two and nine times. DNA of the CDR3: TGTGCCAGCAGTGGGGGCGGGAGCAGATACAATGAGCAGTTCTTC. Protein product: CASSGGGSRYNEQFF. V and J are TRBV2 and TRBJ2-1; 7 positions match TRBD2. The CDR3 extends over 15 amino acids. The V and J ends lost 4 bases and 4 bases, in that order; junction bases with no gene match: 7. Germline V gene sequence: CDR1 SNHLY, CDR2 FYNNEI.

This CDR3 is CASSIQGTWEQYF. CDR3 bases: TGTGCCAGCAGCATACAGGGGACGTGGGAGCAGTACTTC. The rearrangement links TRBV5-4 to TRBJ2-7, with 7 nucleotides matching TRBD1. CDR1 and CDR2 (germline): SGHNT, YYREEE (reference sequence). Losses at the gene ends were 4 bases for V and 7 bases for J; bases not matched to a gene: 8. This CDR3 is 13 amino acids long.